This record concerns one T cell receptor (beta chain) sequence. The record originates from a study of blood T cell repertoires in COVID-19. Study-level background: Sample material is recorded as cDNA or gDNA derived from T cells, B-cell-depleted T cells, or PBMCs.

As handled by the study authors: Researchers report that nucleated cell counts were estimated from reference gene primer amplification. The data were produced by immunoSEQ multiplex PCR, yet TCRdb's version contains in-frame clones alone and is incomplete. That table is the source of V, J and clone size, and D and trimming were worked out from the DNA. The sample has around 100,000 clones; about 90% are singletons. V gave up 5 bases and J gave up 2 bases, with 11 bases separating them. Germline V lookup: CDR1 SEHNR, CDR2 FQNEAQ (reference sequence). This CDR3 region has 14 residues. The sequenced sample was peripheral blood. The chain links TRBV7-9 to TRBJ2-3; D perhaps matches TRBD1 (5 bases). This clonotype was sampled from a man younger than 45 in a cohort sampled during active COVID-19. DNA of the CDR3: TGTGCCAGCAGCCCAGGGTCAAACACAGATACGCAGTATTTT. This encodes CASSPGSNTDTQYF.